The text below deals with one T cell receptor beta chain. Its antigen is as yet unknown. For TCRbeta, the library was prepared with unique molecular identifiers. TCRdb reprocessed the PCR reads with MiXCR, giving one entry per CDR3 protein. The data hold about 120,000 distinct CDR3 sequences, with more than 20% observed a single time. This record belongs to a study of T-cell reconstitution after alpha-beta-depleted transplantation in children. Findings of the study overall: One year post-transplant, T-cell counts and diversity were largely derived from T cells produced anew. Surviving recipient T cells and thymic progenitors underlay high day-60 TCRbeta diversity in some patients. At around two months after transplant, the alpha-beta T cells were reportedly derived from several hundred expanded clones that came from non-depleted graft cells.

The receptor was derived from a male patient aged 2-15 years who had a stem cell transplant for chronic granulomatous disease, so the T cells may come from the graft donor. Sequenced here: PBMCs, mostly from graft donor cells, sampled 180 days after TCRalphabeta/CD19-depleted stem cell transplant.

The CDR3 spells CASSSYGSGGYEQYF. The CDR3 DNA sequence: TGTGCCAGCAGCTCGTATGGGTCTGGAGGGTACGAGCAGTACTTC. The J gene is TRBJ2-7, the V gene TRBV7-2, with D perhaps TRBD2 (6 bases). Germline CDR1 reads SGHTA; CDR2 reads FQGNSA. The germline V and J ends were trimmed by 4 bases and 4 bases, with 17 bases remaining between them. The CDR3 consists of 15 residues.